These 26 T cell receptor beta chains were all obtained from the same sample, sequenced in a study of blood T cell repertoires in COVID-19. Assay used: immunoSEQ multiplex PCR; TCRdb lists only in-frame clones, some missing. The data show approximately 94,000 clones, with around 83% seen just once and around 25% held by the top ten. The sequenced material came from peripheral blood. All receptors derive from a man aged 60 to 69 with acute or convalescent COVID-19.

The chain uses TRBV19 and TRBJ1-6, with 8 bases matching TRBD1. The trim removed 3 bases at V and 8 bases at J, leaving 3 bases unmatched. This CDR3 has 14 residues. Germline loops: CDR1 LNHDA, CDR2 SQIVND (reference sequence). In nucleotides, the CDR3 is TGTGCCAGTAGTATCTACAGGGGGGATTCACCCCTCCACTTT. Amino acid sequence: CASSIYRGDSPLHF.

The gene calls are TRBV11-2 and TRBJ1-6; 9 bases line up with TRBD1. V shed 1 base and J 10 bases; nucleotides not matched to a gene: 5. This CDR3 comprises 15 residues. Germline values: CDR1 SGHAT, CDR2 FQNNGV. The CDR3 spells CASSLGDRVQSPLHF. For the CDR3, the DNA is TGTGCCAGCAGCTTAGGGGACAGGGTACAATCACCCCTCCACTTT.

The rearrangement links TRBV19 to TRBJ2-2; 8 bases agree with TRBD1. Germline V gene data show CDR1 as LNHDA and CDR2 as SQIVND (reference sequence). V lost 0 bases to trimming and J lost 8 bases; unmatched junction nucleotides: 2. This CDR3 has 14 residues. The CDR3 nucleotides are TGTGCCAGTAGTATAGACAGGGGGCGAGGGGAGCTGTTTTTT. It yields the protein CASSIDRGRGELFF.

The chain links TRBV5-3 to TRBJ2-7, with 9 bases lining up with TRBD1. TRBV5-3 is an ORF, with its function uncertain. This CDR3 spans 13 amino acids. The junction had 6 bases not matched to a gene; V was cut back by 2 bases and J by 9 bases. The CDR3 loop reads CARSLDTGGGQYV. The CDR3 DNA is TGTGCCAGAAGCTTAGATACAGGGGGCGGGCAGTACGTC.

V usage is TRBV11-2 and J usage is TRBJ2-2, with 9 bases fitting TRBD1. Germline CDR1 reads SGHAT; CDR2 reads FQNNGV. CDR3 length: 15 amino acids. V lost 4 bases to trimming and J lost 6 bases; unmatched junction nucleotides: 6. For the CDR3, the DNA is TGTGCCAGCAGCTACGACAGGGGGTTAGCCGGGGAGCTGTTTTTT. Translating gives CASSYDRGLAGELFF.

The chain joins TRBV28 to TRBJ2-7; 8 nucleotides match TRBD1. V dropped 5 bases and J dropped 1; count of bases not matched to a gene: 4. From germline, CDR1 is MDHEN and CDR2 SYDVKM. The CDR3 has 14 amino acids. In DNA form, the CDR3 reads TGTGCCAGCAGTCCTCGACAGGGGTCCTACGAGCAGTACGTC. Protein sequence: CASSPRQGSYEQYV.

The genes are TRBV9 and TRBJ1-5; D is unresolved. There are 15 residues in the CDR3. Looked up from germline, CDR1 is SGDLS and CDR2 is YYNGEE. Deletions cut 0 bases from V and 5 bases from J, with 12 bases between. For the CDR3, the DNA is TGTGCCAGCAGCGTAGGCTTGGGTCGGGATCAGCCCCAGCATTTT. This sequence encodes CASSVGLGRDQPQHF.

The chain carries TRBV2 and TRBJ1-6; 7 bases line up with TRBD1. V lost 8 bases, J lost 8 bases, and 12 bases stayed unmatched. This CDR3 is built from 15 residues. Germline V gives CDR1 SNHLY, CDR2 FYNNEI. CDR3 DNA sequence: TGTGCCAGCGTGGGGGACAGCGCTGGGTATTCACCCCTCCACTTT. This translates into CASVGDSAGYSPLHF.

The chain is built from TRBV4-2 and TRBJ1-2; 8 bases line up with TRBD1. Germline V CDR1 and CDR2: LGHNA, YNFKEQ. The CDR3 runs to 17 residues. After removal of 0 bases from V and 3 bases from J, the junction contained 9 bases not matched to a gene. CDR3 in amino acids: CASSQERGIQGDYGYTF. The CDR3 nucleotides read TGTGCCAGCAGCCAAGAGAGAGGGATACAGGGGGACTATGGCTACACCTTC.

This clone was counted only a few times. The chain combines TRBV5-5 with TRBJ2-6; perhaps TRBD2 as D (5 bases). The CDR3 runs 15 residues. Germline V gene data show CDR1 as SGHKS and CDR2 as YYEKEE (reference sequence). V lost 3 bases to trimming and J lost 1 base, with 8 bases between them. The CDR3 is CASSSWRSGANVLTF. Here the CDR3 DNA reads TGTGCCAGCAGCTCATGGAGGTCTGGGGCCAACGTCCTGACTTTC.

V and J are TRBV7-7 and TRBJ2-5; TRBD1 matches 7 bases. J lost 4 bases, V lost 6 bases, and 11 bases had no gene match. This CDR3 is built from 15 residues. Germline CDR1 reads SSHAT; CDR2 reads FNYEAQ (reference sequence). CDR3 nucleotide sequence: TGTGCCAGCAGGCAATCCACAGGGGATGGAGAGACCCAGTACTTC. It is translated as CASRQSTGDGETQYF.

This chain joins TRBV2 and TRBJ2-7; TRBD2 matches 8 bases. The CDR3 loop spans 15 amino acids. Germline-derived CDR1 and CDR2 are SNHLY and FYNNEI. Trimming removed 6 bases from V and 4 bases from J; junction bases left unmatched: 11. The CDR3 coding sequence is TGTGCCAGCAGGTTGGCGGGGGGTCTGGTATACGAGCAGTACTTC. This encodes CASRLAGGLVYEQYF.

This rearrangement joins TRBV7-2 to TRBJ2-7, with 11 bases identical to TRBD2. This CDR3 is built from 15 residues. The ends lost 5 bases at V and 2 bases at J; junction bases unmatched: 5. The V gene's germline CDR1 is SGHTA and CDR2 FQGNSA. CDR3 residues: CASSTGSGGAYEQYF. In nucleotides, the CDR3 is TGTGCCAGCAGCACAGGTAGCGGGGGGGCCTACGAGCAGTACTTC.

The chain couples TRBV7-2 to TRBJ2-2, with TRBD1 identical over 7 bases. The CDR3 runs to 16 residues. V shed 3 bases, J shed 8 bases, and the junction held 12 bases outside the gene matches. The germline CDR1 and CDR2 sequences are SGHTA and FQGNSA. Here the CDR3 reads CASSFDRVENGGELFF. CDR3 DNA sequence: TGTGCCAGCAGCTTCGACAGGGTAGAGAACGGGGGGGAGCTGTTTTTT.

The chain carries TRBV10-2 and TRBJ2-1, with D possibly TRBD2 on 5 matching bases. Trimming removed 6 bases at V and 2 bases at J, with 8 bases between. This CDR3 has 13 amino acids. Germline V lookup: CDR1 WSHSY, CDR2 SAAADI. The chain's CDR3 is CASRAGTYNEQFF. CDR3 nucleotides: TGCGCCAGCAGGGCGGGCACCTACAATGAGCAGTTCTTC.

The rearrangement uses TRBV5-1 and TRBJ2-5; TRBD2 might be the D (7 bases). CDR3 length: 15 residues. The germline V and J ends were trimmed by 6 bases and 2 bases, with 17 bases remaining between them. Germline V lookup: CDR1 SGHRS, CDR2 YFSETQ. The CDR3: CASILKGGSQETQYF. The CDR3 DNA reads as TGCGCCAGCATTCTGAAGGGGGGGTCTCAAGAGACCCAGTACTTC.

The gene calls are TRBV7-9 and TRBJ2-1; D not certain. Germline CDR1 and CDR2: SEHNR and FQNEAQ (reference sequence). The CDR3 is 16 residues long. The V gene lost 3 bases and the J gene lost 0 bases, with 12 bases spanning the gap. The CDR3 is CASSLRRAGSYNEQFF. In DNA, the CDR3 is TGTGCCAGCAGCTTGCGGCGCGCTGGCTCCTACAATGAGCAGTTCTTC. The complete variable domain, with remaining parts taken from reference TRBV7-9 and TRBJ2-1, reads DTGVSQNPRHKITKRGQNVTFRCDPISEHNRLYWYRQTLGQGPEFLTYFQNEAQLEKSRLLSDRFSAERPKGSFSTLEIQRTEQGDSAMYLCASSLRRAGSYNEQFFGPGTRLTVL.

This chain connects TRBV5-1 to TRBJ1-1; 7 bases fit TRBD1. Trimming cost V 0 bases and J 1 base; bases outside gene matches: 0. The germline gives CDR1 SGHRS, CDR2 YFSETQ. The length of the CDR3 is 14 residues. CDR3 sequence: CASSLGTGNTEAFF. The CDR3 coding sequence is TGCGCCAGCAGCTTGGGGACAGGGAACACTGAAGCTTTCTTT.

CDR3 amino acids: CATSAGTGAATNEKLFF. In DNA form, the CDR3 reads TGTGCCACCAGTGCCGGGACAGGGGCTGCAACTAATGAAAAACTGTTTTTT. This chain links TRBV24-1 with TRBJ1-4; 10 bases map to TRBD1. The CDR3 is 17 residues long. CDR1 KGHDR and CDR2 SFDVKD come from the germline V gene. V was pared by 5 bases and J by 0 bases, with 5 bases of the junction left unmatched.

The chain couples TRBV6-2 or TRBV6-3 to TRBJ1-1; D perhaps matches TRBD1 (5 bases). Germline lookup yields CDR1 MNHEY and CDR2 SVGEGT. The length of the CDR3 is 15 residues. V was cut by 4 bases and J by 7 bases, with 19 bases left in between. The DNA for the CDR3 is TGTGCCAGCAGTTTCTGGGGACTGAGGGCGGGTGAAGCTTTCTTT. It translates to CASSFWGLRAGEAFF.

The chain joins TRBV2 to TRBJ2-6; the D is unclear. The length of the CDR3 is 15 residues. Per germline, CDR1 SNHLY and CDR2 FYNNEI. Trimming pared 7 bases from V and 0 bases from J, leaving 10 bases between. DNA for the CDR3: TGTGCCAGCAAACCCCTAAGCTCTGGGGCCAACGTCCTGACTTTC. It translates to CASKPLSSGANVLTF.

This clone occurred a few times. CDR3 DNA sequence: TGCGCCAGCAGCTTGGGCCCGGACAGGGTCCGTGGCTACGAGCAGTACGTC. Its protein product is CASSLGPDRVRGYEQYV. This chain links TRBV5-1 with TRBJ2-7; 8 bases fit TRBD1. CDR3 length: 17 amino acids. Germline-derived CDR1 and CDR2 are SGHRS and YFSETQ. J gave up 3 bases and V 0 bases, and 11 bases lay outside the gene matches.

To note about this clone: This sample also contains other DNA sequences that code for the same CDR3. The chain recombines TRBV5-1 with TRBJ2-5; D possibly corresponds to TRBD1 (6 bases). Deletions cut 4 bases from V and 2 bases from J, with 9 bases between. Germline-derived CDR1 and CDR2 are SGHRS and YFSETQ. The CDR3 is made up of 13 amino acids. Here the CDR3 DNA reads TGCGCCAGCAGCGCAGGGGCTCAAGAGACCCAGTACTTC. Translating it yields CASSAGAQETQYF.

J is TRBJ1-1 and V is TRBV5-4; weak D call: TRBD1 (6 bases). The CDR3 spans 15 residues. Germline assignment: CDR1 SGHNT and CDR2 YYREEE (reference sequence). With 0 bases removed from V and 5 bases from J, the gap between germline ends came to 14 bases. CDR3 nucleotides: TGTGCCAGCAGCTTGGACCAGGGGCGCCGGACTGAAGCTTTCTTT. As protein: CASSLDQGRRTEAFF.

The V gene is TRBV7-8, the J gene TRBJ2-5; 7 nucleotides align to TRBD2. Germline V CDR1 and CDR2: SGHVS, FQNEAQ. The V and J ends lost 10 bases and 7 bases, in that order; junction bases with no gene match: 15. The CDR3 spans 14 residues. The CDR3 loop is CATKGAGDRGTQYF. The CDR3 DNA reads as TGTGCCACCAAAGGTGCGGGGGACCGAGGGACCCAGTACTTC.

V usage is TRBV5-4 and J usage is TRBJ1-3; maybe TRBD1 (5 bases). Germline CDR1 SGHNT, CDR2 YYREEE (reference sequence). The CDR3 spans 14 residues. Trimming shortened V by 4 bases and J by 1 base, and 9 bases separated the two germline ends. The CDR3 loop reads CASSTKGSGNTIYF. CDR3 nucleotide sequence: TGTGCCAGCAGCACAAAGGGGTCTGGAAACACCATATATTTT.